Below, one TCR beta chain is given with its context. No antigen is known for it. The sample originates from a study of cytomegalovirus exposure and HLA in healthy donors. Study findings and constraints: Sequence variants that were highly shared formed a cluster that was likely a sequencing artifact. A few CMV-associated chains were confirmed in vitro to be specific for CMV antigens.

Trimming removed 6 bases from V and 5 bases from J; junction bases left unmatched: 6. Per germline, CDR1 MNHNY and CDR2 SVGAGI (reference sequence). This CDR3 spans 14 amino acids. PCR employed 60 Vbeta and 13 Jbeta primers. The protocol was immunoSEQ multiplex PCR, while the TCRdb copy is restricted to in-frame clones and leaves out a portion. The sample includes about 130,000 clones. This TCR was sampled from a man aged 25-40 years in good health and CMV-seronegative. The sample taken for sequencing was PBMCs. The rearrangement links TRBV6-6 to TRBJ2-7, with 11 bases lining up with TRBD1. This CDR3 reads CASRPGQGANEQYF. DNA for the CDR3: TGTGCCAGCAGGCCCGGACAGGGGGCGAACGAGCAGTACTTC.